These 14 T cell receptor beta chains were sequenced from one sample in a study of cytomegalovirus exposure and HLA in healthy donors. The data were produced by immunoSEQ multiplex PCR, yet TCRdb's version contains in-frame clones alone and is incomplete. This sample has hundreds of thousands of clones, with roughly 84% found just once. The sequenced sample was PBMCs. The receptors derive from a man aged 18 to 29 in good health and CMV-seropositive.

J is TRBJ2-5 and V is TRBV28; TRBD1 matches 7 bases. The CDR3 has 13 residues. The V and J ends lost 6 bases and 0 bases, in that order; junction bases with no gene match: 1. Looked up from germline, CDR1 is MDHEN and CDR2 is SYDVKM. Here the CDR3 reads CASRTGNQETQYF. CDR3 sequence (DNA): TGTGCCAGCAGGACAGGGAACCAAGAGACCCAGTACTTC.

The chain is built from TRBV18 and TRBJ1-3; no definite D call. CDR3 length equals 15 residues. V was cut by 3 bases and J by 0 bases, with 9 bases left in between. From germline, CDR1 is KGHSH and CDR2 LQKENI. The CDR3 region has the DNA TGTGCCAGCTCACCGGACTGGAGCTCTGGAAACACCATATATTTT. This codes for CASSPDWSSGNTIYF. Full variable domain (outside the CDR3, taken from reference TRBV18 and TRBJ1-3): NAGVMQNPRHLVRRRGQEARLRCSPMKGHSHVYWYRQLPEEGLKFMVYLQKENIIDESGMPKERFSAEFPKEGPSILRIQQVVRGDSAAYFCASSPDWSSGNTIYFGEGSWLTVV.

CDR3 nucleotide sequence: TGTGCCAGCAGCCTACTAGCGGGAGTGGCCTACAATGAGCAGTTCTTC. Translated: CASSLLAGVAYNEQFF. The chain uses TRBV7-6 and TRBJ2-1, with 11 bases identical to TRBD2. The V segment lost 5 bases and the J segment 2 bases; nucleotides outside the gene matches: 5. CDR1 is SGHVS, CDR2 FNYEAQ, per germline. The CDR3 totals 16 residues. The variable domain in full, completed from reference TRBV7-6 and TRBJ2-1, reads GAGVSQSPRYKVTKRGQDVALRCDPISGHVSLYWYRQALGQGPEFLTYFNYEAQQDKSGLPNDRFSAERPEGSISTLTIQRTEQRDSAMYRCASSLLAGVAYNEQFFGPGTRLTVL.

This clone showed up just once. The chain employs TRBV19 and TRBJ2-7; TRBD2 is a possible D gene (6 bases). Germline CDR1 is LNHDA and CDR2 is SQIVND (reference sequence). The CDR3 length is 15 residues. V gave up 1 base and J gave up 0 bases, with 10 bases separating them. The CDR3 loop reads CASSIGLGSSYEQYF. The DNA for the CDR3 is TGTGCCAGTAGTATAGGACTAGGGAGCTCCTACGAGCAGTACTTC. The whole variable domain, filled in from reference TRBV19 and TRBJ2-7, reads DGGITQSPKYLFRKEGQNVTLSCEQNLNHDAMYWYRQDPGQGLRLIYYSQIVNDFQKGDIAEGYSVSREKKESFPLTVTSAQKNPTAFYLCASSIGLGSSYEQYFGPGTRLTVT.

The V call is TRBV2, the J call TRBJ1-5; no clear D. There are 12 residues in the CDR3. Trimming took off 4 bases at V and 5 bases at J, with 6 bases between the two ends. The germline V gene has CDR1 SNHLY and CDR2 FYNNEI. CDR3 coding DNA: TGTGCCAGCAGTGGCGGGGATCAGCCCCAGCATTTT. Amino acids: CASSGGDQPQHF. Full variable domain (rest looked up from reference TRBV2 and TRBJ1-5): EPEVTQTPSHQVTQMGQEVILRCVPISNHLYFYWYRQILGQKVEFLVSFYNNEISEKSEIFDDQFSVERPDGSNFTLKIRSTKLEDSAMYFCASSGGDQPQHFGDGTRLSIL.

The chain uses TRBV2 and TRBJ2-1; D is unclear. This CDR3 spans 16 amino acids. V lost 3 bases to trimming and J lost 2 bases, with 14 bases between them. The V gene's germline CDR1 is SNHLY and CDR2 FYNNEI. This CDR3 reads CASSESQELTYNEQFF. CDR3 DNA: TGTGCCAGCAGTGAGAGCCAGGAGCTTACCTACAATGAGCAGTTCTTC.

The rearrangement uses TRBV2 and TRBJ2-7; TRBD1 agrees at 9 bases. Germline V lookup: CDR1 SNHLY, CDR2 FYNNEI. CDR3 length equals 14 residues. The V segment lost 6 bases and the J segment 3 bases; nucleotides outside the gene matches: 6. CDR3 nucleotides: TGTGCCAGCAGAATAACAGGGGGCAGCTACGAGCAGTACTTC. This codes for CASRITGGSYEQYF.

The V and J genes are TRBV6-5 and TRBJ1-3, with 8 bases identical to TRBD1. This CDR3 has 14 residues. CDR1 is MNHEY, CDR2 SVGAGI, per germline. Trimming cost V 6 bases and J 4 bases; bases outside gene matches: 5. CDR3 DNA sequence: TGTGCCAGCAGGACAGGGGTACCGGGAAACACCATATATTTT. Protein sequence: CASRTGVPGNTIYF.

This sequence joins TRBV28 and TRBJ2-7; D is unclear. CDR3 size: 14 residues. Trimming pared 3 bases from V and 0 bases from J, leaving 9 bases between. Germline V gene lookup returns CDR1 MDHEN and CDR2 SYDVKM. The DNA for the CDR3 is TGTGCCAGCAGTTTTGGGTTTTACTCCTACGAGCAGTACTTC. Its translation: CASSFGFYSYEQYF.

The V call is TRBV6-6, the J call TRBJ2-7; TRBD1 agrees at 7 bases. This CDR3 is built from 13 residues. Germline CDR1 reads MNHNY; CDR2 reads SVGAGI (reference sequence). V was clipped by 4 bases and J by 10 bases; unmatched bases: 10. The CDR3 DNA follows: TGTGCCAGCAGTTCTAGACAGGGTCTCCTCCAGTACTTC. It translates to CASSSRQGLLQYF.

The gene calls are TRBV30 and TRBJ1-4; 8 bases agree with TRBD1. CDR3 length: 12 amino acids. J lost 8 bases, V lost 4 bases, and 3 bases had no gene match. The germline V gene encodes CDR1 GTSNPN and CDR2 SVGIG (reference sequence). CDR3 DNA: TGTGCCTGGACAGGGGGCGAAGAAAAACTGTTTTTT. Protein sequence: CAWTGGEEKLFF.

The chain couples TRBV4-1 to TRBJ1-2; D remains unclear. Trimming took 0 bases from V and 4 from J, leaving 6 bases between them. This CDR3 region has 13 residues. Germline values: CDR1 MGHRA, CDR2 YSYEKL. The CDR3 bases are TGCGCCAGCAGCCAAGACGAAGCCTATGGCTACACCTTC. Amino acids: CASSQDEAYGYTF.

Many counts were recorded for this clone. This sequence joins TRBV27 and TRBJ1-1; possibly TRBD1 for D (5 bases). CDR1 and CDR2 (germline): MNHEY, SMNVEV (reference sequence). CDR3 size: 15 residues. V lost 5 bases and J lost 4, with 17 bases in between. The CDR3 region is CASSPAREGITEAFF. Here the CDR3 DNA reads TGTGCCAGCAGTCCTGCCAGGGAGGGGATCACTGAAGCTTTCTTT.

The CDR3 loop reads CASSFETSGYNEQFF. CDR3 sequence (DNA): TGTGCCAGCAGCTTTGAGACTAGCGGCTACAATGAGCAGTTCTTC. The J gene is TRBJ2-1, the V gene TRBV11-3; 9 nucleotides line up with TRBD2. J gave up 3 bases and V 3 bases, and 3 bases lay outside the gene matches. The CDR3 totals 15 residues. Germline V gene data show CDR1 as SGHNT and CDR2 as YENEEA.